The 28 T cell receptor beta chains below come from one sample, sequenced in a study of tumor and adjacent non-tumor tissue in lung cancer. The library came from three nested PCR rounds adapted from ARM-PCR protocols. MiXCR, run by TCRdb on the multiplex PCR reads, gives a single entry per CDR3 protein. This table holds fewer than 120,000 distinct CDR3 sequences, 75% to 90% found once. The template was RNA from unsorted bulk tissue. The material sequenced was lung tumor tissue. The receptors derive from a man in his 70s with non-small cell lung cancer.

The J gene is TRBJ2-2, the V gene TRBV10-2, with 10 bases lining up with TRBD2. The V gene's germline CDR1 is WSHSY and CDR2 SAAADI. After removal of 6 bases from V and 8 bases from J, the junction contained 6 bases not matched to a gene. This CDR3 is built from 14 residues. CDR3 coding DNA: TGCGCCAGCAGACTAGCGGGGCCGATGGGGGAGCTGTTTTTT. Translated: CASRLAGPMGELFF.

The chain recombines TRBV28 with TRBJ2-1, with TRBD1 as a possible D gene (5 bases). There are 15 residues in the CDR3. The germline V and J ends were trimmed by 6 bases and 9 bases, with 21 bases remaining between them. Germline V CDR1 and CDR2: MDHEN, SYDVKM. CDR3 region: CASRSGWADISEQFF. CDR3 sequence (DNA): TGTGCCAGCAGGTCGGGCTGGGCGGACATCAGTGAGCAGTTCTTC.

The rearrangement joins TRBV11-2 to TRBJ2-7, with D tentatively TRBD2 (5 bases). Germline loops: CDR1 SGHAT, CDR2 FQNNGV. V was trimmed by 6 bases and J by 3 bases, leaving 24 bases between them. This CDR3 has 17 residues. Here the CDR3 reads CASSLVHTGLAYYEQYF. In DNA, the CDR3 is TGTGCCAGCAGTTTGGTACACACTGGGCTAGCCTACTACGAGCAGTACTTC.

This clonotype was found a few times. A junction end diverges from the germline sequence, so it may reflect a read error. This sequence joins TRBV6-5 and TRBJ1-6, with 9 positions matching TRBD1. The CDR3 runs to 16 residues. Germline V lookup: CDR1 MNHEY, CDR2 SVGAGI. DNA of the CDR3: TGTGCCAGCAGATCCACAGGGGGCCCCTATAATTCGCCCCTCCACTTT. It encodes CASRSTGGPYNSPLHF.

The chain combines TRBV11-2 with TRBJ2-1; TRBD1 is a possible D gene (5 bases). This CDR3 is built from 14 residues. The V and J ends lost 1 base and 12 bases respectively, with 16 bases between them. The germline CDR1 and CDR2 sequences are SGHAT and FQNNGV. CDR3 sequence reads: CASSLARQYKGQFF. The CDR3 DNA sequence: TGTGCCAGCAGCTTAGCGAGACAGTATAAAGGGCAGTTCTTC.

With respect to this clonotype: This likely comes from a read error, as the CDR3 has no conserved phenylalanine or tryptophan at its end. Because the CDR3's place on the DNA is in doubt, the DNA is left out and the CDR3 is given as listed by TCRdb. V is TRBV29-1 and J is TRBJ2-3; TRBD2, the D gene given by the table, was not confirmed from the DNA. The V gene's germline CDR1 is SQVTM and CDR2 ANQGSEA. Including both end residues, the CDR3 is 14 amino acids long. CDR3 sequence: CSAAGTRGTGTQCI.

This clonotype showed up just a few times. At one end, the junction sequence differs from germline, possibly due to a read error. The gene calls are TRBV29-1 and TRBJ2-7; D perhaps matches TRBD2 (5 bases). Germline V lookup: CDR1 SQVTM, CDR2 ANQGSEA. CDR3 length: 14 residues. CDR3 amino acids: CNVVRTGLRDEQYF. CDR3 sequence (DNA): TGCAACGTTGTCAGGACTGGTCTGAGGGACGAGCAGTACTTC.

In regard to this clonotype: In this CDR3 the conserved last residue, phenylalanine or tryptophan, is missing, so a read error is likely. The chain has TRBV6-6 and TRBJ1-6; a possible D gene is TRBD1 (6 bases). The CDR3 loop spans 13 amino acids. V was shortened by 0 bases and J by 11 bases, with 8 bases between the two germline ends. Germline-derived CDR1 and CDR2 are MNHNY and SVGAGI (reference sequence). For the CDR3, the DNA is TGTGCCAGCAGTTACTCTGACAGGACACCCCTCCACCTT. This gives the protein CASSYSDRTPLHL.

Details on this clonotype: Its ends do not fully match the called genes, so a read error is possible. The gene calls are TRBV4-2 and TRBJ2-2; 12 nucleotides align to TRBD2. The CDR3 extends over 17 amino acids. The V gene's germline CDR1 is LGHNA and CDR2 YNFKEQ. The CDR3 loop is CASCQERLAGDTGELFF. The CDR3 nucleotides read TGTGCCAGCTGCCAGGAGCGACTAGCGGGAGACACCGGGGAACTGTTTTTT.

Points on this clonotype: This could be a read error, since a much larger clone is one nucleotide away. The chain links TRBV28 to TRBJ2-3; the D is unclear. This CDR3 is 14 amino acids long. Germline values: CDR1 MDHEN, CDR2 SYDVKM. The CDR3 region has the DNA TGTACCAGCAGTTTTGTCGCGGGCACAGATACGCAGTATTTT. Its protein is CTSSFVAGTDTQYF.

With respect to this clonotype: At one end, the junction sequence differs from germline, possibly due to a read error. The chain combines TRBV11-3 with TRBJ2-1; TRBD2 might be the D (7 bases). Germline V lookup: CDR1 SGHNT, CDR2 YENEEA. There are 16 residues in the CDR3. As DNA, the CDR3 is TGTGCCAGCAGCTTAGATCCCCCGGGGGGCAGGGGTGAACAGTTATTC. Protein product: CASSLDPPGGRGEQLF.

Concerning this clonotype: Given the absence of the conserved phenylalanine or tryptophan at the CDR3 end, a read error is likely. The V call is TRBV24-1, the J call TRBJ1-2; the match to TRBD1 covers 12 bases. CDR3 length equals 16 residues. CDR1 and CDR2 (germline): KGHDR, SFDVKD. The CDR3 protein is CATGDHSGTGGRGYTV. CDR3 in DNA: TGTGCCACCGGTGATCATTCCGGGACAGGGGGCCGCGGCTACACCGTC.

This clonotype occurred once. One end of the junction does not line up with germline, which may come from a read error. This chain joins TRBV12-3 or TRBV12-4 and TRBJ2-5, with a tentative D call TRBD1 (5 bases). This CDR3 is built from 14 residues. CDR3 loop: CASSFRDRRESQYF. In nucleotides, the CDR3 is TGTGCCAGCAGTTTTAGAGACAGACGAGAGAGCCAGTACTTC.

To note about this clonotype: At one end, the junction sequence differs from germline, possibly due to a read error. The CDR3 here is CGVEVGWEQYF. The CDR3 region has the DNA TGCGGCGTTGAAGTGGGCTGGGAGCAGTACTTC. The chain employs TRBV29-1 and TRBJ2-7, with D uncertain. This CDR3 is 11 amino acids long. CDR1 and CDR2 from the germline V gene are SQVTM and ANQGSEA.

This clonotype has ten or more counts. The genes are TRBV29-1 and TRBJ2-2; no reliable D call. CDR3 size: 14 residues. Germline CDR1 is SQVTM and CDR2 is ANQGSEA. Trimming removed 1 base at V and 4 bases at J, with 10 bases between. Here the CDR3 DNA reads TGCAGCGTTGAAGCGAACGGGTTCACCGGGGAGCTGTTTTTT. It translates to CSVEANGFTGELFF.

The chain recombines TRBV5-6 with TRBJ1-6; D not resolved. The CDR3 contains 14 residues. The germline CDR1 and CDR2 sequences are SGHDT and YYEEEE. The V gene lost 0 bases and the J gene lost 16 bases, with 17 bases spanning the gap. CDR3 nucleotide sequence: TGTGCCAGCAGCTTGGTCGGCCGAGGTTCACAACTCCACTTT. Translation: CASSLVGRGSQLHF. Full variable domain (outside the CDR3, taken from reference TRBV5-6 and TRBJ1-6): DAGVTQSPTHLIKTRGQQVTLRCSPKSGHDTVSWYQQALGQGPQFIFQYYEEEERQRGNFPDRFSGHQFPNYSSELNVNALLLGDSALYLCASSLVGRGSQLHFGNGTRLTVT.

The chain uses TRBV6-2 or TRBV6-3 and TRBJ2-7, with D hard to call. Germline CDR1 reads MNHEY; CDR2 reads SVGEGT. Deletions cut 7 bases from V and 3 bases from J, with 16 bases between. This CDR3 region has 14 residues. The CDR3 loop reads CASTLTLGFYEQYF. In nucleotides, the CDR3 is TGTGCCAGCACATTGACGTTGGGGTTCTACGAGCAGTACTTC.

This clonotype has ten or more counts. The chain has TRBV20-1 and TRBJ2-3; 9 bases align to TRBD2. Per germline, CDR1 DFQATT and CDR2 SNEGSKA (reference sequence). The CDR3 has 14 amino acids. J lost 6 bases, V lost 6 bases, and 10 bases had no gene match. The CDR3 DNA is TGCAGTGCCCGAATGGGACTAGCTTTGGATACGCAGTATTTT. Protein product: CSARMGLALDTQYF.

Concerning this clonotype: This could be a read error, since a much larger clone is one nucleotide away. In DNA, the CDR3 is TGCAGTGCTAGAGAGACAGGGCCATACAATGACCAGTTCTTC. It is translated as CSARETGPYNDQFF. The gene calls are TRBV20-1 and TRBJ2-1; 7 bases match TRBD1. CDR3 length equals 14 residues. Germline loops: CDR1 DFQATT, CDR2 SNEGSKA (reference sequence).

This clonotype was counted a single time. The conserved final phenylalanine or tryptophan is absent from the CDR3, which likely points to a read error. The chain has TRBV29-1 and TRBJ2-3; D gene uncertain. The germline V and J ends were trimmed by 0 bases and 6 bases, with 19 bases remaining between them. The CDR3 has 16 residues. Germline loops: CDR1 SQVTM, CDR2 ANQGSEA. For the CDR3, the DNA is TGCAGCGTTGAAGATGGAGTTAAGTGGGGTCACGATACGCAGTATATT. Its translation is CSVEDGVKWGHDTQYI.

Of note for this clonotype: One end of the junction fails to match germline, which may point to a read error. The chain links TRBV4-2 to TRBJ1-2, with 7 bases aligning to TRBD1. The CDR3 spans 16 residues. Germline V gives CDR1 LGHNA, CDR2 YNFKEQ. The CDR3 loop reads CASSPTGTDILYGYAF. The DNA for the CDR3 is TGTGCCAGCAGCCCTACCGGGACAGATATTCTCTATGGCTACGCCTTC.

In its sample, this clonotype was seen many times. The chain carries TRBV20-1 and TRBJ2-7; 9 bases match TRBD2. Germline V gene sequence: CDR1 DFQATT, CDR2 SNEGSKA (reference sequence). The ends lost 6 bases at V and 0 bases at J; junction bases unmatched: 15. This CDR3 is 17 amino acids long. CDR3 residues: CSAQASGRPINSYEQYF. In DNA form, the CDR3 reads TGCAGTGCCCAAGCCAGCGGGAGGCCTATCAACTCCTACGAGCAGTACTTC.

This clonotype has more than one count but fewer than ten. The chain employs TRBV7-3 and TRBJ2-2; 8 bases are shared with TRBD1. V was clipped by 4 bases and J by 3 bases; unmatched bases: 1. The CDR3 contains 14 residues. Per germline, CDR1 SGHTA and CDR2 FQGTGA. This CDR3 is CASSSQGDTGELFF. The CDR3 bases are TGTGCCAGCAGCTCACAGGGGGACACCGGGGAGCTGTTTTTT.

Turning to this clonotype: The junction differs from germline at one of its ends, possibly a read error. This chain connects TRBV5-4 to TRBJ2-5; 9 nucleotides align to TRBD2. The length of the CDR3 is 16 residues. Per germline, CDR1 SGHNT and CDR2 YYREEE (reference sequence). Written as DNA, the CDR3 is TGTGCCAGCAGATTGGATAGCGGGGGTGTGTGGGAGACCCAGTACTTC. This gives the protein CASRLDSGGVWETQYF.

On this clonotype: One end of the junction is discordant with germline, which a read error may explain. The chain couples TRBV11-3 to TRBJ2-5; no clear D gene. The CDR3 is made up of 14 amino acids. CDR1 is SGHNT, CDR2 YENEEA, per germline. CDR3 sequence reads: CDSASGLGWETQYF. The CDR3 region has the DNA TGTGACAGCGCTTCCGGCTTGGGGTGGGAGACCCAGTACTTC.

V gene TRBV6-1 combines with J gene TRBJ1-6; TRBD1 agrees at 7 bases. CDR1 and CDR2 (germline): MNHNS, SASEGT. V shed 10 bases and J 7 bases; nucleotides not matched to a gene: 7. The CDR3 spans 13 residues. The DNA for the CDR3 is TGTGCCAACCGTGGACAGGCAAATTCACCCCTCCACTTT. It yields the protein CANRGQANSPLHF.

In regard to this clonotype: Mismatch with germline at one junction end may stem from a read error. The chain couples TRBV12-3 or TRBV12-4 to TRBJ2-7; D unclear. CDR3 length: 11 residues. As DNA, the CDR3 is TGTGTCAGCAGTTCGTGGACCGAGCAGTACTTC. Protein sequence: CVSSSWTEQYF.

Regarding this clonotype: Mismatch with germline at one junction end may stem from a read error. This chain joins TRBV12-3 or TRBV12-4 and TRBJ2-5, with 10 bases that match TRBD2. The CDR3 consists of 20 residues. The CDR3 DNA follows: TGTGGCAGTAGAAAAAGCGACCACCCGACTAGCGGGCTTCCCCAGGAGATCCAGTACTTC. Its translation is CGSRKSDHPTSGLPQEIQYF.